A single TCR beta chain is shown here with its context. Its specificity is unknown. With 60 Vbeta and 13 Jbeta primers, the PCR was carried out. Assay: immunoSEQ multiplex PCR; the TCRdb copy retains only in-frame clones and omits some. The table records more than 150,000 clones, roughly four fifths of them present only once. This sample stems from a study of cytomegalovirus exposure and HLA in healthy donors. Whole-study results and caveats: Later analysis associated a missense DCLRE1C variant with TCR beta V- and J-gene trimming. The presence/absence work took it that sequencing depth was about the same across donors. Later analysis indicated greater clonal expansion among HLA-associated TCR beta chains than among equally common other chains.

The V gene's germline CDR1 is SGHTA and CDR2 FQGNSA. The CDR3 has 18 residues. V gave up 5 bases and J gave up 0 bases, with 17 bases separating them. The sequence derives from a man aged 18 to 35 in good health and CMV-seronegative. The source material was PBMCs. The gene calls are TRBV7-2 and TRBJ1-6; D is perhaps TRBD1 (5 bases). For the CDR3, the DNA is TGTGCCAGCAGCACTACCAGACAGTTTAGCTCCTATAATTCACCCCTCCACTTT. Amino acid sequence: CASSTTRQFSSYNSPLHF.